This entry features one T cell receptor beta chain sequence. Its antigen is not known. TCRdb analysed the 5' RACE reads with MiXCR anew, one entry per CDR3 protein. There are a few hundred thousand distinct CDR3 sequences in the sample; 25% to 35% occur only once, and 10% to 12% lies in the top ten. Trimming pared 10 bases from V and 2 bases from J, leaving 9 bases between. Germline V gene sequence: CDR1 SNHLY, CDR2 FYNNEI. The CDR3 has 13 residues. The data derive from a study of T-cell memory formation after mild COVID-19. Study-wide results and limits: Memory cells collected pre-infection included some clones that later responded, suggesting cross-reactive memory joined. Largely, contracting CD4+ clones fell within CM and EM, and contracting CD8+ clones within EMRA.

The sample comprised PBMCs or a T cell subset sorted from them (not recorded which). This clonotype was sampled from an adult woman who had mild COVID-19 (a few samples of this study predate the infection). Cell type and time point are not known. The rearrangement uses TRBV2 and TRBJ2-6; a possible D gene is TRBD1 (5 bases). The CDR3 spells CAIPGTGANVLTF. The CDR3 DNA reads as TGTGCCATCCCAGGGACTGGGGCCAACGTCCTGACTTTC.